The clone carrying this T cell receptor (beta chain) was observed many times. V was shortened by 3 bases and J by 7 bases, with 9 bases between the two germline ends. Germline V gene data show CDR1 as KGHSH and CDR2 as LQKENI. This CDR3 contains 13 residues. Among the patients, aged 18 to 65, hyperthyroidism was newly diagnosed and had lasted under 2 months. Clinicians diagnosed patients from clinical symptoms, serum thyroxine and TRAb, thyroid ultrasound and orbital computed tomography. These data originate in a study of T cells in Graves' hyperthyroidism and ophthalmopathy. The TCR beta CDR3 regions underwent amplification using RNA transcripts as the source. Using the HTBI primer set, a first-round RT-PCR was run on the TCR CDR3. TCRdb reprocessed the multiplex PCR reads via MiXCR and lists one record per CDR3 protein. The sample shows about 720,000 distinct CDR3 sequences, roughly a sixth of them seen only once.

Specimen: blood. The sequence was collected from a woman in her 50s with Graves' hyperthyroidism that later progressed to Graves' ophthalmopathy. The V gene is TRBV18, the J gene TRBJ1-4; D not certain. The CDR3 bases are TGTGCCAGCTCACCGGGCTCGATTGAAAAACTGTTTTTT. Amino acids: CASSPGSIEKLFF.